One TCR beta chain is described in this entry. The data were obtained in a study of cytomegalovirus exposure and HLA in healthy donors. 60 Vbeta and 13 Jbeta primers were used in PCR. Assay used: immunoSEQ multiplex PCR; TCRdb lists only in-frame clones, some missing. The sample includes some 95,000 clones, 77% seen only once; the top ten take around 5%. The CDR3 covers 15 residues. With 2 bases clipped from V and 7 bases from J, the junction kept 8 bases outside the gene matches. Germline V gene lookup returns CDR1 LGHNA and CDR2 YNFKEQ. The receptor was derived from a woman aged 40 to 50 in good health and CMV-seronegative. The chain joins TRBV4-2 to TRBJ2-1, with TRBD1 matching over 7 bases. Sequenced input: PBMCs. CDR3 sequence (DNA): TGTGCCAGCAGCCAAATTGACAGGGAATCAAATGAGCAGTTCTTC. It translates to CASSQIDRESNEQFF.